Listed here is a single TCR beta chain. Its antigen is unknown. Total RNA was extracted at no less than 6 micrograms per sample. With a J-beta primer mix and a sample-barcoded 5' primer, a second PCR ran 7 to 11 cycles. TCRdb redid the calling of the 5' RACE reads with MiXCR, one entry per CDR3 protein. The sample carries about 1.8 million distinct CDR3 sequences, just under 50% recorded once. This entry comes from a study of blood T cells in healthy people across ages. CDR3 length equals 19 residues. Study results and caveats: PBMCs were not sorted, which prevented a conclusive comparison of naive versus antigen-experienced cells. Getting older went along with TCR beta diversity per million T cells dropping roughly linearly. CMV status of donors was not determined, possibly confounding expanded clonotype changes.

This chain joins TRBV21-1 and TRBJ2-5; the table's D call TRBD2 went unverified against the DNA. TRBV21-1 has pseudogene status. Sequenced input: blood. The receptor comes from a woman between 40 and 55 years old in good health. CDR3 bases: TGTGCCAGCAGCAGGGGACTAGCGGGGGCCGCGGGGTCCTACAATGAGCAGTACTTC. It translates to CASSRGLAGAAGSYNEQYF.